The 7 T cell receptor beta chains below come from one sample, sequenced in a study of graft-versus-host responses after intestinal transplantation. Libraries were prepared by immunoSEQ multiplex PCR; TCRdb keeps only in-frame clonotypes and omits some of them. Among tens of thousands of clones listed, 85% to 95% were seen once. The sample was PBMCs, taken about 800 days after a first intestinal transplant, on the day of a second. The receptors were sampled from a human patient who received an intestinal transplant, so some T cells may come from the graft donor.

The CDR3 nucleotides are TGTGCCCTGAAAGGGGGGGTGGATGAAAAACTGTTTTTT. It specifies CALKGGVDEKLFF. The chain is built from TRBV2 and TRBJ1-4; D is perhaps TRBD1 (6 bases). This CDR3 comprises 13 residues. Per the germline V gene, CDR1 is SNHLY and CDR2 is FYNNEI. Between the trimmed V and J ends, which lost 11 bases and 6 bases, there was a span of 16 bases.

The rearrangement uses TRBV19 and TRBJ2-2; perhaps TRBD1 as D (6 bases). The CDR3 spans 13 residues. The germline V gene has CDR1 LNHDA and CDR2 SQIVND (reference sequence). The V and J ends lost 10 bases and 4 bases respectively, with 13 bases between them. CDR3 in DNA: TGTGCCACCCCTACAGGGTCCACCGGGGAGCTGTTTTTT. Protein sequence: CATPTGSTGELFF. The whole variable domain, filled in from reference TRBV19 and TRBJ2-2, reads DGGITQSPKYLFRKEGQNVTLSCEQNLNHDAMYWYRQDPGQGLRLIYYSQIVNDFQKGDIAEGYSVSREKKESFPLTVTSAQKNPTAFYLCATPTGSTGELFFGEGSRLTVL.

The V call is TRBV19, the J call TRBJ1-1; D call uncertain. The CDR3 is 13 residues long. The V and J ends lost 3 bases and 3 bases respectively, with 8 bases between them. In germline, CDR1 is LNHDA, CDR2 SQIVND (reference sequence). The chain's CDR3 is CASSIRVDTEAFF. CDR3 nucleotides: TGTGCCAGTAGTATTCGTGTGGACACTGAAGCTTTCTTT.

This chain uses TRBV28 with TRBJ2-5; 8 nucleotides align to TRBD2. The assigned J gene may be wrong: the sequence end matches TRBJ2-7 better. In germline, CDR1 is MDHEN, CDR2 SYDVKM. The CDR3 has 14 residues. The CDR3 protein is CASRQIAGRDEQYF. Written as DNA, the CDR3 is TGTGCCAGCAGACAAATAGCGGGGCGGGACGAGCAGTACTTC.

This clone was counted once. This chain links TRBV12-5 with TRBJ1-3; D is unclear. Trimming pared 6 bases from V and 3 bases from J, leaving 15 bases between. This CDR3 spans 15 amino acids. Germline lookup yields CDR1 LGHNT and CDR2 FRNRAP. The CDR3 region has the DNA TGTGCTAGTGGCCCCGGTGGATGGGTTGGAAACACCATATATTTT. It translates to CASGPGGWVGNTIYF.

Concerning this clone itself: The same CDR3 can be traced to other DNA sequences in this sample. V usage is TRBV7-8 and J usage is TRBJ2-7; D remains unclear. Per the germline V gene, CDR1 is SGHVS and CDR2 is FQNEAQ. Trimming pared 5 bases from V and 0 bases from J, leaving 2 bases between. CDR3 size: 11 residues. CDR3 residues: CASSLSYEQYF. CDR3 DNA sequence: TGTGCCAGCAGCCTCTCCTACGAGCAGTACTTC.

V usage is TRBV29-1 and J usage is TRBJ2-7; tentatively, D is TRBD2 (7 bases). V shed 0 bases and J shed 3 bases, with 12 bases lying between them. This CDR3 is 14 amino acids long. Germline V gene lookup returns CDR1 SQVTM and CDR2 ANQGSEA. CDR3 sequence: CSVEDREGGYEQYF. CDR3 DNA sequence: TGCAGCGTTGAAGACAGGGAGGGGGGCTACGAGCAGTACTTC.